The 23 T cell receptor beta chains below were found in one sample sequenced in a study of T cell responses to AZD1222 COVID-19 vaccine. Sequencing was performed with immunoSEQ multiplex PCR; in TCRdb, only in-frame clones are kept and a portion is missing. This repertoire shows about 90,000 clones, 70% to 90% found once; its top ten account for more than 7%. The specimen comprised peripheral blood, sampled on day 0 of AZD1222 vaccination. These receptors were obtained from an adult in good health.

This chain connects TRBV5-1 to TRBJ2-1; 15 positions match TRBD2. From germline, CDR1 is SGHRS and CDR2 YFSETQ. This CDR3 region has 16 residues. Trimming took 4 bases from V and 9 from J; bases not matched to a gene: 8. The chain's CDR3 is CASSPPGLAGGGEQFF. The CDR3 DNA is TGCGCCAGCAGCCCGCCGGGACTAGCGGGAGGAGGTGAGCAGTTCTTC.

The chain links TRBV28 to TRBJ2-3, with D possibly being TRBD2 (7 bases). V lost 3 bases and J lost 2, with 21 bases in between. The CDR3 extends over 18 amino acids. Germline V gene sequence: CDR1 MDHEN, CDR2 SYDVKM. The CDR3 loop is CASSLVGGLREPTDTQYF. The CDR3 DNA follows: TGTGCCAGCAGTTTGGTCGGGGGGCTGCGGGAACCCACAGATACGCAGTATTTT.

The chain links TRBV15 to TRBJ2-7, with D hard to call. The V end was cut by 7 bases, the J end by 2 bases, with 18 bases between. Germline values: CDR1 LNHNV, CDR2 YYDKDF (reference sequence). This CDR3 comprises 15 residues. The DNA for the CDR3 is TGTGCCACCACCGTCGCTATGGACGTAACCTACGAGCAGTACTTC. Translated: CATTVAMDVTYEQYF.

This clone occurred once. The chain has TRBV19 and TRBJ1-2; D not resolved. This CDR3 is built from 14 residues. With 0 bases removed from V and 2 bases from J, the gap between germline ends came to 7 bases. CDR1 and CDR2 from the germline V gene are LNHDA and SQIVND (reference sequence). The CDR3 spells CASSIDRGNYGYTF. CDR3 nucleotides: TGTGCCAGTAGTATAGATCGTGGCAACTATGGCTACACCTTC.

This clone was counted once. J is TRBJ2-7 and V is TRBV7-9; 12 bases align to TRBD2. The CDR3 spans 16 residues. Unmatched junction bases numbered 10, after V lost 4 bases and J lost 6 bases. The germline CDR1 and CDR2 sequences are SEHNR and FQNEAQ (reference sequence). CDR3 residues: CASSSGPSGRASEQYF. The CDR3 DNA sequence: TGTGCCAGCAGCTCCGGTCCTAGCGGGAGGGCCAGCGAGCAGTACTTC.

This clone was seen only a few times. The rearrangement links TRBV6-2 or TRBV6-3 to TRBJ1-1, with D perhaps matching TRBD1 (5 bases). The CDR3 length is 13 residues. Trimming cost V 6 bases and J 1 base, with 9 bases left between them. Per germline, CDR1 MNHEY and CDR2 SVGEGT. CDR3 bases: TGTGCCAGCAGCCGACAGTCGAACACTGAAGCTTTCTTT. Its protein product is CASSRQSNTEAFF.

The genes are TRBV5-1 and TRBJ2-6; D is uncertain. The V gene lost 0 bases and the J gene lost 0 bases, with 13 bases spanning the gap. The CDR3 extends over 18 amino acids. The germline CDR1 and CDR2 sequences are SGHRS and YFSETQ. CDR3 in amino acids: CASSLVRDTSSGANVLTF. CDR3 sequence (DNA): TGCGCCAGCAGCTTGGTACGTGACACCAGCTCTGGGGCCAACGTCCTGACTTTC.

This rearrangement joins TRBV6-5 to TRBJ1-1; perhaps TRBD1 as D (5 bases). There are 13 residues in the CDR3. Germline CDR1 is MNHEY and CDR2 is SVGAGI. Trimming removed 3 bases from V and 3 bases from J, with 8 bases in between. The CDR3 DNA sequence: TGTGCCAGCAGTTATCAGGGATACACTGAAGCTTTCTTT. Its protein is CASSYQGYTEAFF.

A few counts support this clone. The J gene is TRBJ2-7, the V gene TRBV19, with 7 bases matching TRBD1. Per the germline V gene, CDR1 is LNHDA and CDR2 is SQIVND (reference sequence). V trimming: 3 bases; J trimming: 2 bases; junction bases outside the gene matches: 10. The CDR3 is 16 residues long. The CDR3 sequence: CASSINLVGTAYEQYF. The CDR3 coding sequence is TGTGCCAGTAGTATCAATCTGGTAGGGACAGCCTACGAGCAGTACTTC.

The V and J genes are TRBV4-1 and TRBJ1-3, with D uncertain. Trimming removed 5 bases from V and 2 bases from J, with 10 bases in between. Germline CDR1 and CDR2: MGHRA and YSYEKL. This CDR3 has 14 amino acids. The CDR3 DNA sequence: TGCGCCAGCAGCAAAGTTGAGACTGGAAACACCATATATTTT. Its translation: CASSKVETGNTIYF.

A single count supports this clone. The chain has TRBV2 and TRBJ1-5, with D possibly being TRBD1 (6 bases). V lost 5 bases, J lost 8 bases, and 13 bases lay in between. This CDR3 is built from 13 residues. Germline V gives CDR1 SNHLY, CDR2 FYNNEI. CDR3 bases: TGTGCCAGCAGTTACAGGGAGGAAAAGCCCCAGCATTTT. This encodes CASSYREEKPQHF.

The gene calls are TRBV6-2 or TRBV6-3 and TRBJ1-5, with D uncertain. Per the germline V gene, CDR1 is MNHEY and CDR2 is SVGEGT. The CDR3 totals 14 residues. Trimming took 2 bases from V and 3 from J, leaving 8 bases between them. The CDR3 sequence is CASSYLNANQPQHF. The CDR3 DNA reads TGTGCCAGCAGTTACCTCAATGCCAATCAGCCCCAGCATTTT.

The chain joins TRBV18 to TRBJ2-7, with 7 nucleotides matching TRBD1. After removal of 6 bases from V and 6 bases from J, the junction contained 8 bases not matched to a gene. This CDR3 comprises 13 residues. Germline V CDR1 and CDR2: KGHSH, LQKENI. The CDR3 here is CASSRQGKGEQYF. Here the CDR3 DNA reads TGTGCCAGCTCCAGACAGGGCAAGGGCGAGCAGTACTTC.

This sequence joins TRBV28 and TRBJ1-2; D may be TRBD1 (6 bases). The length of the CDR3 is 14 residues. Trimming left V 10 bases short and J 4 bases short, with 19 bases between. CDR1 and CDR2 from the germline V gene are MDHEN and SYDVKM. The CDR3 DNA reads TGTGCCATCTCCCCACCGGGACATGTCTATGGCTACACCTTC. Translated, it gives CAISPPGHVYGYTF.

The chain joins TRBV28 to TRBJ2-7; 12 nucleotides agree with TRBD1. The CDR3 is 16 residues long. Per the germline V gene, CDR1 is MDHEN and CDR2 is SYDVKM. Unmatched junction bases numbered 11, after V lost 4 bases and J lost 7 bases. In nucleotides, the CDR3 is TGTGCCAGCAGTTCTCTCCCCGGGACAGGGGGCGGGGAGCAGTACTTC. Translation: CASSSLPGTGGGEQYF.

The rearrangement links TRBV20-1 to TRBJ1-5, with 9 bases aligning to TRBD1. Trimming took 3 bases from V and 5 from J; bases not matched to a gene: 14. This CDR3 region has 17 residues. Germline V gene sequence: CDR1 DFQATT, CDR2 SNEGSKA (reference sequence). CDR3 residues: CSASWGSRDRVYQPQHF. CDR3 DNA: TGCAGTGCTAGTTGGGGCAGCCGGGACAGGGTTTATCAGCCCCAGCATTTT.

V gene TRBV5-1 combines with J gene TRBJ2-2; 9 bases fit TRBD2. V was pared by 1 base and J by 3 bases, with 4 bases of the junction left unmatched. The CDR3 totals 16 residues. Germline assignment: CDR1 SGHRS and CDR2 YFSETQ. The CDR3 DNA sequence: TGCGCCAGCAGCTTGAGGCCTAGCGGGGACACCGGGGAGCTGTTTTTT. This gives the protein CASSLRPSGDTGELFF.

The chain uses TRBV19 and TRBJ2-7; no firm D call. Trimming shortened V by 1 base and J by 1 base, and 14 bases separated the two germline ends. Germline CDR1 LNHDA, CDR2 SQIVND (reference sequence). CDR3 length equals 16 residues. The CDR3 sequence: CASSIVPDVGSYEQYF. CDR3 sequence (DNA): TGTGCCAGTAGTATAGTTCCGGACGTCGGTTCCTACGAGCAGTACTTC. The variable domain in full, completed from reference TRBV19 and TRBJ2-7, reads DGGITQSPKYLFRKEGQNVTLSCEQNLNHDAMYWYRQDPGQGLRLIYYSQIVNDFQKGDIAEGYSVSREKKESFPLTVTSAQKNPTAFYLCASSIVPDVGSYEQYFGPGTRLTVT.

The chain is built from TRBV2 and TRBJ2-7, with 7 bases aligning to TRBD2. The trim removed 6 bases at V and 3 bases at J, leaving 8 bases unmatched. The CDR3 has 14 residues. CDR1 SNHLY and CDR2 FYNNEI come from the germline V gene. CDR3 loop: CASSPGLPSYEQYF. The CDR3 DNA follows: TGTGCCAGCAGCCCGGGACTACCCAGCTACGAGCAGTACTTC.

This chain joins TRBV11-3 and TRBJ1-2; tentative D call: TRBD1 (5 bases). The CDR3 has 15 amino acids. V lost 4 bases, J lost 1 base, and 13 bases lay in between. Germline V gene sequence: CDR1 SGHNT, CDR2 YENEEA. The CDR3 DNA sequence: TGTGCCAGCAGCTCCGAGGGCAGGGTTAACTATGGCTACACCTTC. This encodes CASSSEGRVNYGYTF.

The chain is built from TRBV28 and TRBJ2-7, with TRBD1 identical over 8 bases. The CDR3 spans 15 residues. V lost 5 bases and J lost 5; bases outside the gene matches: 11. CDR1 and CDR2 from the germline V gene are MDHEN and SYDVKM. CDR3 sequence: CASSTLRTGIHEQYF. The CDR3, as DNA: TGTGCCAGCAGTACTCTTAGGACAGGGATCCACGAGCAGTACTTC.

V gene TRBV24-1 combines with J gene TRBJ1-1; D unclear. Germline V gene sequence: CDR1 KGHDR, CDR2 SFDVKD. Trimming left V 7 bases short and J 1 base short, with 3 bases between. The CDR3 runs 11 residues. The CDR3 DNA is TGTGCCACCAGCGGGAACACTGAAGCTTTCTTT. It yields the protein CATSGNTEAFF.

V is TRBV19 and J is TRBJ2-1; 7 nucleotides align to TRBD1. This CDR3 is built from 17 residues. V shed 0 bases and J 2 bases; nucleotides not matched to a gene: 7. The germline CDR1 and CDR2 sequences are LNHDA and SQIVND (reference sequence). The CDR3 reads CASSIDPPGQTYNEQFF. In DNA form, the CDR3 reads TGTGCCAGTAGTATAGATCCCCCGGGACAGACCTACAATGAGCAGTTCTTC. Variable domain in full (rest from reference TRBV19 and TRBJ2-1): DGGITQSPKYLFRKEGQNVTLSCEQNLNHDAMYWYRQDPGQGLRLIYYSQIVNDFQKGDIAEGYSVSREKKESFPLTVTSAQKNPTAFYLCASSIDPPGQTYNEQFFGPGTRLTVL.